Listed below are T cell receptor beta chains from one sample, sequenced in a study of CD8 T cells in ankylosing spondylitis. TCRdb reprocessed the 5' RACE reads via MiXCR and lists one record per CDR3 protein. The table has 700,000 to 850,000 distinct CDR3 sequences, roughly 10% seen once. The specimen was blood, either unsorted or a sorted T cell fraction (not recorded which). The origin of the receptors is a male donor with ankylosing spondylitis. The CDR3 runs from the conserved cysteine through the conserved F or W. The order of the fields is D gene, V gene, CDR3 protein. D genes are given only for firm matches.

>-|TRBV6-1
CASSEQTGSNQPQHF
>-|TRBV7-6
CASSLPPPNEQFF
>-|TRBV5-1
CASSRTEGYTDTQYF
>-|TRBV18
CASSPSLRGETQYF
>TRBD1|TRBV29-1
CSVAQGTGGSPLHF
>-|TRBV5-1
CASSLDPGQIGTLSGANVLTF
>TRBD2|TRBV5-1
CASSLEASGPYEQYF
>-|TRBV5-1
CASSPSPGNYEQYF
>-|TRBV29-1
CSAGWSGNTIYF
>-|TRBV20-1
CSARDFGLNTEAFF
>TRBD1|TRBV5-1
CASSEGTVGNQPQHF
>-|TRBV6-1
CASSVGREIREQFF
>-|TRBV21-1
CASSPGTGETNEKLFF
>TRBD1|TRBV5-1
CASSRIIQGAGNTEAFF
>-|TRBV20-1
CSQPGVGNTEAFF
>-|TRBV28
CASSPRVGGMNTEAFF
>-|TRBV7-2
CASSLEGRGNTDTQYF
>-|TRBV5-1
CASSLRQSDYEQYF
>-|TRBV13
CASSVTASTDTQYF
>TRBD1|TRBV20-1
CSASDDRDIQYF
>TRBD2|TRBV20-1
CSASYLAGAGEQFF
>-|TRBV4-2
CASSQDGQGGDTQYF
>-|TRBV20-1
CSAPDSSRWADTQYF